These 13 T cell receptor beta chains came from one sample sequenced in a study of T cell repertoires in cytomegalovirus infection. TCRdb recomputed calls from the reads with MiXCR, one row per CDR3 protein. Among about 440,000 distinct CDR3 sequences listed, approximately 31% were seen once. The sequenced sample consisted of PBMCs. The receptor set was obtained from a human donor in good health (CMV status not recorded). Some clones in this sample may be carry-over from other donors' samples.

This clonotype appeared a few times. The chain uses TRBV5-4 and TRBJ1-6; 7 nucleotides match TRBD1. Germline V gives CDR1 SGHNT, CDR2 YYREEE (reference sequence). This CDR3 is 17 amino acids long. J was trimmed by 4 bases and V by 4 bases; bases with no gene match: 11. CDR3 in DNA: TGTGCCAGCAGCGCCGACAGGGCGTATGATTATAATTCACCCCTCCACTTT. It is translated as CASSADRAYDYNSPLHF.

This clonotype has a count of ten or more. The V gene is TRBV6-1, the J gene TRBJ1-1; unclear D gene. Trimming removed 7 bases from V and 5 bases from J, with 11 bases in between. CDR1 and CDR2 (germline): MNHNS, SASEGT. This CDR3 has 12 amino acids. The DNA for the CDR3 is TGTGCCAGCAACTCAAGGAGGACTGAAGCTTTCTTT. Translating gives CASNSRRTEAFF.

The chain employs TRBV5-1 and TRBJ2-5; D remains unclear. V lost 7 bases, J lost 5 bases, and 12 bases lay in between. This CDR3 is 12 amino acids long. Germline assignment: CDR1 SGHRS and CDR2 YFSETQ. The CDR3 DNA reads TGCGCCAGCGGCACTACTCCGGAGACCCAGTACTTC. This encodes CASGTTPETQYF.

V and J are TRBV2 and TRBJ1-5; weak D call: TRBD1 (5 bases). This CDR3 region has 13 residues. V was trimmed by 0 bases and J by 11 bases, leaving 11 bases between them. CDR1 and CDR2 (germline): SNHLY, FYNNEI. The chain's CDR3 is CASSEAGAGAQHF. CDR3 DNA: TGTGCCAGCAGTGAAGCCGGGGCCGGGGCCCAGCATTTT. The full variable domain, completed using reference TRBV2 and TRBJ1-5, is EPEVTQTPSHQVTQMGQEVILRCVPISNHLYFYWYRQILGQKVEFLVSFYNNEISEKSEIFDDQFSVERPDGSNFTLKIRSTKLEDSAMYFCASSEAGAGAQHFGDGTRLSIL.

This clonotype was detected ten times or more. The gene calls are TRBV20-1 and TRBJ2-2; 9 bases agree with TRBD1. CDR1 is DFQATT, CDR2 SNEGSKA, per germline (reference sequence). The J segment lost 2 bases and the V segment lost 5 bases, leaving 3 bases of the junction unmatched. The CDR3 has 14 amino acids. The CDR3 nucleotides are TGCAGTGCTGACAGGGGGATAAACACCGGGGAGCTGTTTTTT. Translation gives CSADRGINTGELFF.

This clonotype occurred a few times. V usage is TRBV12-3 or TRBV12-4 and J usage is TRBJ2-7, with D perhaps being TRBD1 or TRBD2 (5 bases each). V gave up 6 bases and J gave up 5 bases, with 17 bases separating them. The CDR3 loop spans 14 amino acids. The CDR3, as DNA: TGTGCCAGCAGCCCGGGACCGGGTTCCCACGAGCAGTACTTC. Protein sequence: CASSPGPGSHEQYF.

The chain links TRBV7-3 to TRBJ2-1, with no clear D. The V gene's germline CDR1 is SGHTA and CDR2 FQGTGA. This CDR3 is built from 16 residues. Trimming shortened V by 0 bases and J by 2 bases, and 11 bases separated the two germline ends. The CDR3 region has the DNA TGTGCCAGCAGCTTAACCGCGCTTGTCCCCTACAATGAGCAGTTCTTC. Protein sequence: CASSLTALVPYNEQFF.

V usage is TRBV6-5 and J usage is TRBJ1-3; D is unresolved. Germline loops: CDR1 MNHEY, CDR2 SVGAGI. This CDR3 is built from 14 residues. Trimming pared 7 bases from V and 1 base from J, leaving 11 bases between. The CDR3 is CASKGTASGNTIYF. The CDR3 nucleotides are TGTGCCAGCAAGGGAACAGCGTCTGGAAACACCATATATTTT.

The chain joins TRBV2 to TRBJ2-1; the match to TRBD2 covers 9 bases. The CDR3 is made up of 15 amino acids. Trimming at V came to 2 bases and at J to 2 bases, leaving 1 base not matched to a gene. CDR1 is SNHLY, CDR2 FYNNEI, per germline. The CDR3 loop reads CASSEPSGTYNEQFF. The CDR3 DNA follows: TGTGCCAGCAGTGAACCTAGCGGGACCTACAATGAGCAGTTCTTC.

The chain uses TRBV14 and TRBJ1-6; D is possibly TRBD1 (6 bases). V was shortened by 4 bases and J by 3 bases, with 10 bases between the two germline ends. Germline assignment: CDR1 SGHDN and CDR2 FVKESK. This CDR3 region has 15 residues. The chain's CDR3 is CASSRGQIYNSPLHF. The CDR3 DNA reads TGTGCCAGCAGCCGGGGACAAATCTATAATTCACCCCTCCACTTT. Together with reference TRBV14 and TRBJ1-6, the CDR3 gives the full variable domain: EAGVTQFPSHSVIEKGQTVTLRCDPISGHDNLYWYRRVMGKEIKFLLHFVKESKQDESGMPNNRFLAERTGGTYSTLKVQPAELEDSGVYFCASSRGQIYNSPLHFGNGTRLTVT.

J is TRBJ1-2 and V is TRBV5-6, with 9 bases that match TRBD1. This CDR3 is built from 17 residues. The ends lost 4 bases at V and 4 bases at J; junction bases unmatched: 14. CDR1 SGHDT and CDR2 YYEEEE come from the germline V gene. The CDR3 nucleotides read TGTGCCAGCAGCCGGCCCAGAAAGGGACAGGGAGGCTATGGCTACACCTTC. It yields the protein CASSRPRKGQGGYGYTF. Together with reference TRBV5-6 and TRBJ1-2, the CDR3 gives the full variable domain: DAGVTQSPTHLIKTRGQQVTLRCSPKSGHDTVSWYQQALGQGPQFIFQYYEEEERQRGNFPDRFSGHQFPNYSSELNVNALLLGDSALYLCASSRPRKGQGGYGYTFGSGTRLTVV.

V is TRBV6-4 and J is TRBJ2-3; 8 nucleotides agree with TRBD1. Germline loops: CDR1 MRHNA, CDR2 SNTAGT. The CDR3 loop spans 15 amino acids. With V trimmed by 6 bases and J by 6 bases, 11 bases remained unmatched. CDR3 DNA sequence: TGTGCCAGCAGCCTACAGGGGGGAATCCCGGATACGCAGTATTTT. Its protein is CASSLQGGIPDTQYF.

The V gene is TRBV5-4, the J gene TRBJ2-5, with D unclear. The germline V gene encodes CDR1 SGHNT and CDR2 YYREEE (reference sequence). The CDR3 extends over 12 amino acids. V shed 4 bases and J shed 5 bases, with 9 bases lying between them. CDR3: CASSPQGETQYF. The CDR3 DNA reads as TGTGCCAGCAGCCCGCAAGGGGAGACCCAGTACTTC.